This entry concerns a single TCR beta chain. One end of the junction is discordant with germline, which a read error may explain. These data come from a study of T cells in Graves' hyperthyroidism and ophthalmopathy. Template material for amplifying TCR beta CDR3 regions consisted of RNA transcripts. Using the HTBI primer set, a first-round RT-PCR was run on the TCR CDR3. From the multiplex PCR reads, TCRdb called clonotypes with MiXCR, one entry per CDR3 protein. In the table there are roughly 300,000 distinct CDR3 sequences, roughly 18% of which are singletons. Germline assignment: CDR1 SSHAT and CDR2 FNYEAQ (reference sequence). The length of the CDR3 is 13 residues.

This chain links TRBV7-7 with TRBJ2-5, with D tentatively TRBD2 (6 bases). The specimen sequenced was blood. The clonotype originates from a woman aged 45-65 years with Graves' hyperthyroidism. CDR3 in DNA: TGTGCTAGCAGCTACGGGAGCCAAGAGGCCCAGTACTTC. Translated, it gives CASSYGSQEAQYF.